This T cell receptor (beta chain) was identified in a study of cytomegalovirus exposure and HLA in healthy donors. Overall study results and limits: In a later analysis, V- and J-gene trimming of beta chains associated with a DCLRE1C missense variant, replicated independently. Cytomegalovirus-associated status was assigned to 164 TCR beta chains.

Germline CDR1 and CDR2: GTSNPN and SVGIG (reference sequence). This CDR3 is 15 amino acids long. Unmatched junction bases numbered 11, after V lost 2 bases and J lost 9 bases. In regard to this clone: No antigen is known for it.

With 60 Vbeta and 13 Jbeta primers, the PCR was carried out. This table comes from immunoSEQ multiplex PCR, and its TCRdb copy is limited to in-frame clones, with some not included. This sample's clone table lists tens of thousands of clones. The chain uses TRBV30 and TRBJ1-5; 9 nucleotides match TRBD1. The sequenced sample was PBMCs. This TCR was sampled from a man aged 35 to 55 in good health and CMV-seropositive. The CDR3 region is CAWSPGQGKLSPQHF. Written as DNA, the CDR3 is TGTGCCTGGAGTCCGGGACAGGGAAAATTATCGCCCCAGCATTTT.